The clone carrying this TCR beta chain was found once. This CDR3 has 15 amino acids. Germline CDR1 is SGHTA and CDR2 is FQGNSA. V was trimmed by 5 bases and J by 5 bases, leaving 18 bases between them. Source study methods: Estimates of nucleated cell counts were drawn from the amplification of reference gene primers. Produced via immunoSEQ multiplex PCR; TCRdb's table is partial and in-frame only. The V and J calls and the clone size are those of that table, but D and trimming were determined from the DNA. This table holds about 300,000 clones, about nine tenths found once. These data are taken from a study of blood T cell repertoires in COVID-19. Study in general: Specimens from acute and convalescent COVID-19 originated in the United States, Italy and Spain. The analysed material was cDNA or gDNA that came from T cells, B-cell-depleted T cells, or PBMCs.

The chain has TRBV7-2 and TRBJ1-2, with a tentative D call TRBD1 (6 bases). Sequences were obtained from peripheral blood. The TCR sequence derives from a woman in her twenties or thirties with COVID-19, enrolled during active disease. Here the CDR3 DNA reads TGTGCCAGCAGCACCCAGGACAGCCAAACTTATGGCTACACCTTC. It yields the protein CASSTQDSQTYGYTF.